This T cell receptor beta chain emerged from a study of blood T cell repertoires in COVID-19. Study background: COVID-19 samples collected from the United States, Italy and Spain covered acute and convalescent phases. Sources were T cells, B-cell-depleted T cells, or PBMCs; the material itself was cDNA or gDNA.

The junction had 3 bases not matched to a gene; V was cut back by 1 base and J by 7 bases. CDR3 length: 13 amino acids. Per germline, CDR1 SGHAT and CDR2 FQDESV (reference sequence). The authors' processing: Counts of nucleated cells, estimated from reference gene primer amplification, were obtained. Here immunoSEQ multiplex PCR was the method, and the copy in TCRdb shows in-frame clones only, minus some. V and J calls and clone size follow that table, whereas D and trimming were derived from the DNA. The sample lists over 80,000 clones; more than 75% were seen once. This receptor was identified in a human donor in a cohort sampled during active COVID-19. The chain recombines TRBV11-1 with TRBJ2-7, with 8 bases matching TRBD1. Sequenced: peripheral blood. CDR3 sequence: CASSLGRTGEQYF. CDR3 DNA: TGTGCCAGCAGCTTAGGGAGGACAGGGGAGCAGTACTTC.